The 25 T cell receptor beta chains below come from one sample, sequenced in a study of T cells in Graves' hyperthyroidism and ophthalmopathy. RNA transcripts gave rise to amplified TCR beta CDR3 regions. The primer set for the first-round RT-PCR of the TCR CDR3 was HTBI. TCRdb itself ran the multiplex PCR reads through MiXCR, one entry per CDR3 protein. The table lists hundreds of thousands of distinct CDR3 sequences, about a third of them singletons. Sequencing input: blood. These receptor sequences come from a woman in her forties with Graves' hyperthyroidism.

For this clonotype: It may be a read error: a sequence one base away is much more abundant. The chain carries TRBV7-8 and TRBJ2-7; D is undetermined. The CDR3 runs 15 residues. Germline CDR1 SGHVS, CDR2 FQNEAQ. CDR3 region: CASNLSAEIDYEQYF. Here the CDR3 DNA reads TGTGCCAGCAACTTATCCGCGGAGATAGACTACGAGCAGTACTTC.

This clonotype was seen more than once but under ten times. This chain links TRBV7-2 with TRBJ2-5, with 8 bases lining up with TRBD1. V lost 5 bases and J lost 2; bases outside the gene matches: 13. The CDR3 consists of 17 residues. Germline V CDR1 and CDR2: SGHTA, FQGNSA. The CDR3 spells CASSQPGQGQGQETQYF. DNA for the CDR3: TGTGCCAGCAGCCAACCTGGACAGGGTCAAGGGCAAGAGACCCAGTACTTC.

This clonotype was counted at least ten times. The V gene is TRBV10-3, the J gene TRBJ2-3; 12 bases are a match to TRBD2. The CDR3 runs 16 residues. Germline values: CDR1 ENHRY, CDR2 SYGVKD. The ends lost 7 bases at V and 4 bases at J; junction bases unmatched: 9. The CDR3 loop reads CAINSPSGGGPDTQYF. The CDR3 DNA follows: TGTGCCATCAATTCCCCTAGCGGGGGGGGCCCAGATACGCAGTATTTT.

The CDR3 DNA reads TGTGCCAGCAGCCAACAGACAGGGGAGGAGACCCAGTACTTC. Protein: CASSQQTGEETQYF. V usage is TRBV11-2 and J usage is TRBJ2-5; TRBD1 matches 8 bases. The CDR3 totals 14 residues. Trimming cost V 5 bases and J 5 bases; bases outside gene matches: 7. Looked up from germline, CDR1 is SGHAT and CDR2 is FQNNGV.

This clonotype was seen repeatedly, ten times or more. The CDR3 protein is CASSPGTPQETQYF. The CDR3, as DNA: TGTGCCAGCAGTCCCGGGACACCCCAAGAGACCCAGTACTTC. This rearrangement joins TRBV6-5 to TRBJ2-5; TRBD1 might be the D (6 bases). The CDR3 is made up of 14 amino acids. The germline V gene encodes CDR1 MNHEY and CDR2 SVGAGI. Trimming shortened V by 5 bases and J by 1 base, and 11 bases separated the two germline ends.

The chain couples TRBV10-2 to TRBJ1-1; 9 nucleotides line up with TRBD1. Per germline, CDR1 WSHSY and CDR2 SAAADI. Losses at the gene ends were 4 bases for V and 4 bases for J; bases not matched to a gene: 10. This CDR3 has 16 residues. The CDR3: CASSAWTGTGITEAFF. The CDR3 DNA follows: TGCGCCAGCAGTGCTTGGACCGGGACAGGGATCACTGAAGCTTTCTTT.

This clonotype was recorded many times. V and J are TRBV5-1 and TRBJ2-5, with 10 bases fitting TRBD2. The J segment lost 3 bases and the V segment lost 2 bases, leaving 1 base of the junction unmatched. Germline V CDR1 and CDR2: SGHRS, YFSETQ. CDR3 length equals 14 residues. CDR3 bases: TGCGCCAGCAGCTTCGGGACTAGCGAAGAGACCCAGTACTTC. Translating it yields CASSFGTSEETQYF.

This sequence joins TRBV2 and TRBJ2-5; no reliable D call. CDR3 length: 13 residues. With 2 bases removed from V and 4 bases from J, the gap between germline ends came to 8 bases. Germline lookup yields CDR1 SNHLY and CDR2 FYNNEI. CDR3 residues: CASSEKGPETQYF. The DNA for the CDR3 is TGTGCCAGCAGTGAAAAAGGTCCAGAGACCCAGTACTTC.

This clonotype came up many times. This chain uses TRBV7-2 with TRBJ2-5, with D tentatively TRBD1 (6 bases). Trimming pared 1 base from V and 6 bases from J, leaving 15 bases between. The CDR3 consists of 15 residues. CDR1 and CDR2 (germline): SGHTA, FQGNSA. The CDR3 spells CASSLGAGVGKTQYF. For the CDR3, the DNA is TGTGCCAGCAGCTTAGGGGCAGGGGTTGGGAAGACCCAGTACTTC. Drawing the rest from reference TRBV7-2 and TRBJ2-5, the complete variable domain is GAGVSQSPSNKVTEKGKDVELRCDPISGHTALYWYRQSLGQGLEFLIYFQGNSAPDKSGLPSDRFSAERTGGSVSTLTIQRTQQEDSAVYLCASSLGAGVGKTQYFGPGTRLLVL.

The chain recombines TRBV6-5 with TRBJ1-2; D unclear. Germline CDR1 is MNHEY and CDR2 is SVGAGI. The CDR3 sequence is 16 residues long. V gave up 4 bases and J gave up 4 bases, with 19 bases separating them. CDR3 nucleotide sequence: TGTGCCAGCAGTTCGGGCTGGGGTAGGGTTAGCTATGGCTACACCTTC. Translating gives CASSSGWGRVSYGYTF.

This clonotype was recorded a few times. This chain joins TRBV9 and TRBJ2-2; 7 bases are shared with TRBD2. Germline V CDR1 and CDR2: SGDLS, YYNGEE. The CDR3 has 16 residues. V trimming: 0 bases; J trimming: 0 bases; junction bases outside the gene matches: 2. CDR3 sequence: CASSVDAGANTGELFF. The CDR3 DNA follows: TGTGCCAGCAGCGTAGATGCGGGAGCGAACACCGGGGAGCTGTTTTTT.

This chain uses TRBV2 with TRBJ2-7, with a weak D call TRBD2 (5 bases). Germline-derived CDR1 and CDR2 are SNHLY and FYNNEI. V was pared by 6 bases and J by 2 bases, with 17 bases between. This CDR3 has 15 residues. Here the CDR3 reads CASSQEGVSTYEQYF. CDR3 in DNA: TGTGCCAGCAGCCAAGAGGGAGTGAGTACCTACGAGCAGTACTTC.

This clonotype was seen at least ten times. The chain carries TRBV7-8 and TRBJ1-2; D is unresolved. There are 15 residues in the CDR3. V was cut by 1 base and J by 8 bases, with 17 bases left in between. CDR1 is SGHVS and CDR2 is FQNEAQ in the germline V gene. This chain's CDR3 is CASSLDSYRTWGYTF. CDR3 DNA sequence: TGTGCCAGCAGCTTAGATTCTTATAGGACGTGGGGCTACACCTTC.

This clonotype was counted ten times or more. The chain uses TRBV29-1 and TRBJ2-5, with D possibly TRBD2 on 5 matching bases. This CDR3 is built from 12 residues. V was clipped by 7 bases and J by 0 bases, with 9 bases between them. Germline V gene lookup returns CDR1 SQVTM and CDR2 ANQGSEA. The DNA for the CDR3 is TGCAGCGCCGAGGGCTACCAAGAGACCCAGTACTTC. This sequence encodes CSAEGYQETQYF.

This clonotype was detected many times. The J gene is TRBJ2-5, the V gene TRBV7-4; no clear D gene. This CDR3 is 17 amino acids long. Looked up from germline, CDR1 is SGHVT and CDR2 is SQSDAQ. V gave up 5 bases and J gave up 5 bases, with 24 bases separating them. CDR3 DNA: TGTGCCAGCAGCCCCGAAGGTCGGCCGCTTCCCGGGGAGACCCAGTACTTC. This gives the protein CASSPEGRPLPGETQYF.

Remarks on this clonotype: A read error is possible here, since a much larger clone lies one base away. The chain couples TRBV6-5 to TRBJ2-7; weak D call: TRBD2 (5 bases). Germline CDR1 and CDR2: MNHEY and SVGAGI. CDR3 size: 11 residues. CDR3 DNA: TGTGCCACCTCGGGAAACTACGGGCAGTACTTC. The encoded protein is CATSGNYGQYF.

This clonotype was seen many times. The CDR3 DNA reads TGTGCCAGCAGCGGCCCCAATTCACCCCTCCACTTT. Translation gives CASSGPNSPLHF. The V gene is TRBV9, the J gene TRBJ1-6; D is unclear. The length of the CDR3 is 12 residues. Germline V gene data show CDR1 as SGDLS and CDR2 as YYNGEE. With 3 bases removed from V and 7 bases from J, the gap between germline ends came to 5 bases.

The gene calls are TRBV19 and TRBJ2-7, with D possibly being TRBD1 (5 bases). The J call may be in error: the DNA end matches TRBJ2-1 better. The germline V gene has CDR1 LNHDA and CDR2 SQIVND (reference sequence). The CDR3 is made up of 13 amino acids. CDR3 nucleotide sequence: TGTGCCAGTCGCCAAAGGTCAGGGAATGAGCAGTTCTTC. Amino acid sequence: CASRQRSGNEQFF.

There are many counts of this clonotype. V is TRBV29-1 and J is TRBJ1-5; D remains ambiguous. The V gene lost 4 bases and the J gene lost 2 bases, with 9 bases spanning the gap. Per germline, CDR1 SQVTM and CDR2 ANQGSEA. This CDR3 is built from 13 residues. The CDR3 DNA reads as TGCAGCGTTGGCGAAATGGGCAATCAGCCCCAGCATTTT. Protein sequence: CSVGEMGNQPQHF.

The CDR3 coding sequence is TGCGCCAGCAGCTTGGAGGTACAACAGGAAATGAACACTGAAGCTTTCTTT. Translated, it gives CASSLEVQQEMNTEAFF. V is TRBV5-1 and J is TRBJ1-1; a possible D gene is TRBD1 (5 bases). Germline CDR1 and CDR2: SGHRS and YFSETQ. Trimming took 0 bases from V and 0 from J, leaving 15 bases between them. CDR3 length equals 17 residues.

This clonotype was counted only a few times. This chain joins TRBV29-1 and TRBJ1-1, with D perhaps TRBD1 (5 bases). The CDR3 totals 13 residues. Germline V gives CDR1 SQVTM, CDR2 ANQGSEA. The V end was cut by 3 bases, the J end by 4 bases, with 12 bases between. The CDR3 protein is CSVDDGGSTEAFF. As DNA, the CDR3 is TGCAGCGTTGACGACGGGGGAAGCACTGAAGCTTTCTTT.

The V gene is TRBV7-2, the J gene TRBJ2-7, with 7 bases that match TRBD1. CDR1 and CDR2 from the germline V gene are SGHTA and FQGNSA. The J segment lost 6 bases and the V segment lost 5 bases, leaving 7 bases of the junction unmatched. CDR3 size: 13 residues. CDR3 DNA sequence: TGTGCCAGCAGCGCACAGGGGAATGGCGAGCAGTACTTC. It yields the protein CASSAQGNGEQYF.

The rearrangement joins TRBV25-1 to TRBJ1-2; 7 bases agree with TRBD1. The CDR3 is 13 residues long. In germline, CDR1 is MGHDK, CDR2 SYGVNS. V was pared by 6 bases and J by 6 bases, with 7 bases of the junction left unmatched. CDR3 DNA: TGTGCCAGCAGCCAACAGGGGACGGATGGCTACACCTTC. As protein: CASSQQGTDGYTF.

This clonotype came up many times. The chain combines TRBV11-2 with TRBJ1-4; D ambiguous. This CDR3 has 15 amino acids. V was clipped by 2 bases and J by 0 bases, with 7 bases between them. Germline CDR1 and CDR2: SGHAT and FQNNGV. The CDR3 here is CASSLLGATNEKLFF. The CDR3, as DNA: TGTGCCAGCAGCTTACTCGGAGCAACTAATGAAAAACTGTTTTTT.

With respect to this clonotype: This may be a read error, as it is one base from a much larger clone. The chain recombines TRBV2 with TRBJ2-5; no reliable D call. Germline assignment: CDR1 SNHLY and CDR2 FYNNEI. V shed 5 bases and J shed 1 base, with 11 bases lying between them. The CDR3 runs to 14 residues. CDR3 DNA sequence: TGTGCCAGCAGTAAAAAGTCGCCCCAAGAGACCCAGTACTTC. This codes for CASSKKSPQETQYF. Variable domain in full (rest from reference TRBV2 and TRBJ2-5): EPEVTQTPSHQVTQMGQEVILRCVPISNHLYFYWYRQILGQKVEFLVSFYNNEISEKSEIFDDQFSVERPDGSNFTLKIRSTKLEDSAMYFCASSKKSPQETQYFGPGTRLLVL.